The T cell receptor (beta chain) described here comes from a study of CD8+ T cells in alopecia areata listed by TCRdb under 2018. Notes on the research overall: The treated patients took part in an open-label pilot trial in which moderate-to-severe alopecia areata was treated with oral tofacitinib at 5 to 10 mg twice daily. Patients received tofacitinib for 6 to 18 months and were then followed off drug for 6 months to check for delayed response and recurrence. The SALT score, which quantifies the percentage of affected scalp surface area, was used to measure disease severity in treated patients. To study T cell clonal expansion in alopecia areata, the researchers applied high-throughput TCRbeta sequencing to both the C3H/HeJ mouse model and human patients. Scalp tissue and sorted CD4+ and CD8+ peripheral blood T cells from patchy and totalis/universalis alopecia areata patients and from healthy controls were covered by human TCRbeta sequencing. Biopsies were taken from tofacitinib-treated patients at baseline and at 4 and 24 weeks of treatment, and a later scalp biopsy was taken in several of the tofacitinib-treated patients. Scalp clonality was compared across normal scalp (n=4), patchy alopecia areata scalp (n=8), and alopecia totalis/universalis scalp (n=8). The RNA source kit depended on sample type: the PAXgene miRNA kit for fixed scalp, the miRNeasy kit for PBMCs, and the RNeasy kit for mouse skin. immunoSEQ multiplex PCR using 35 Vbeta forward primers and 13 Jbeta reverse primers was used to amplify TCRbeta CDR3 regions.

Library preparation was by the immunoSEQ multiplex PCR assay. RNA was extracted from all samples and reverse transcribed into cDNA as template for TCR sequencing. SuperScript III was used for first-strand cDNA synthesis, primed with a 2:1 mix of oligo-dT and random hexamers. A synthetic immune receptor repertoire was used to measure amplification bias, and any remaining bias was corrected computationally. From the authors' description of their analysis: Raw reads were preprocessed to remove errors, and CDR3 was defined by IMGT conventions from the conserved cysteine to phenylalanine. To get clonality, Shannon entropy was normalized by log2 of the number of productive unique TCRs and the result was subtracted from 1. CD4 or CD8 identity of scalp clones was inferred by cross-referencing scalp TCRbeta sequences with sorted blood CD4 and CD8 repertoires. TCRdb stores this immuneACCESS table with in-frame sequences only. Part of the clones is absent; in the studies checked, under half of the shortfall reflects unresolved V genes, and no reason is known for the rest. V and J calls and clone size are those listed in that table; D and trimming were worked out from the DNA. In this sample the table shows roughly 110,000 clones, roughly 89% of which occur a single time. In total, the top ten clones hold less than 30% of the sample.

The sample holds one count of this clone. The antigen this receptor binds is unknown. The input lacks base qualities; no much larger clone sits a single base away. What the work shows at the level of the full study, not this receptor alone: The treated cohort was small, with a single nonresponder, so links between baseline CD8+ expansion and response need larger studies. Unlike mouse skin, which is dominated by gammadelta T cells, normal human skin has resident alphabeta T cells that are also sequenced, and this complicates analysis of the scalp TCR repertoire. Compared with normal scalp, lesional scalp had higher clonality and more expanded CD8+ clones, particularly in alopecia totalis/universalis, a pattern that suggests antigenic drive. TCR sequences shared between patients were less clear than in mice, possibly partly because of HLA diversity in the patient population. During tofacitinib treatment, many expanded lesional clones remained in scalp and blood, and this persistence may partly explain relapse after treatment is stopped. Tofacitinib significantly lowered scalp clonality and the number of expanded CD8+ clones among the top 100 scalp clones.

The label giving this sample's time point can be read as: 20 to 30 weeks on oral tofacitinib. Taken with the paper, the label for treatment or condition translates to: oral pan-JAK inhibitor, 5-10 mg twice daily. From alopecia areata patients, peripheral blood was collected along with lesional scalp punch biopsies. After PBMCs were isolated by density centrifugation and stained for CD3, CD4 and CD8, a FACSAria was used to sort CD4+ and CD8+ T cells. The input for sequencing was CD8+ T cells sorted from blood, taken at week 24, from a patient treated with tofacitinib. The source of this sequence is a human donor with alopecia areata.

The CDR3 has the sequence CSVDAEDRPYNEQFF. The DNA is TGCAGCGTTGACGCGGAGGACAGACCCTACAATGAGCAGTTCTTC. The chain is encoded by TRBV29-1 joined to TRBJ2-1; the D gene is perhaps TRBD1, from 6 matching bases. Measured from the cysteine to the phenylalanine, the CDR3 is 15 residues long. Only CDR3 DNA is held: 45 bases, read in frame from base 1. At the junction V is shortened by 3 bases and J by 2 bases, with 14 bases in between. For CDR1 and CDR2, the germline V gene lists SQVTM and ANQGSEA.